This TCR beta chain is from a study of CD8 T cells in Susac syndrome. CDR1 is DFQATT, CDR2 SNEGSKA, per germline (reference sequence). The CDR3 is 12 residues long. V lost 2 bases and J 2 bases, leaving 7 bases between the germline ends. cDNA came from roughly 0.53 to 1 ug RNA primed by random hexamers. TCRdb reanalysed the immunoSEQ multiplex PCR reads using MiXCR and keeps one entry per CDR3 protein. In the table there are 120,000 or so distinct CDR3 sequences, around 94% of which are singletons. Sequenced: CD4+ T cells from PBMCs. This clonotype was obtained from a human donor in good health. The chain links TRBV20-1 to TRBJ2-7, with D hard to call. The CDR3 loop reads CSARPRAYEQYF. The CDR3 nucleotides read TGCAGTGCTAGACCCAGAGCCTACGAGCAGTACTTC.